This entry describes one T cell receptor (beta chain). No antigen is known for it. The data were taken from a study of graft-versus-host responses after intestinal transplantation. Study-wide results and limits: The recipient marrow held GvH clones, and some of them showed up first in ileum or blood.

Produced via immunoSEQ multiplex PCR; TCRdb's table is partial and in-frame only. This table holds 85,000 to 100,000 clones, under 90% found once. The CDR3 is 12 residues long. The V gene's germline CDR1 is SGHNT and CDR2 YYREEE (reference sequence). The ends were cut back, 3 bases at V and 6 bases at J, with 8 bases in the middle. V is TRBV5-4 and J is TRBJ2-3; D remains ambiguous. This clonotype originated in a human donor who received an intestinal transplant. The source material was unstimulated CD4+ T cells sorted from spleen or lymph node cells, sampled before intestinal transplant. The CDR3 DNA reads TGTGCCAGCAGCTCCTCCGGGGATACGCAGTATTTT. Protein product: CASSSSGDTQYF. The whole variable domain, remainder taken from reference TRBV5-4 and TRBJ2-3, is ETGVTQSPTHLIKTRGQQVTLRCSSQSGHNTVSWYQQALGQGPQFIFQYYREEENGRGNFPPRFSGLQFPNYSSELNVNALELDDSALYLCASSSSGDTQYFGPGTRLTVL.